These 2 T cell receptor beta chains were all obtained from the same sample, sequenced in a study of blood T cell repertoires in COVID-19 (dated by TCRdb to about 2020). To prepare the library, the immunoSEQ multiplex PCR assay was applied. What TCRdb holds here is the immuneACCESS table cut down to in-frame rearrangements. Part of the clones is not present; checked against another copy, under half of the missing clones reflect an unresolved V gene, and the others are unexplained. The sample table records about 480,000 clones; roughly 90% of these occur just once. The top ten clonotypes cover about 2% of the sample. The sample taken for sequencing was PBMCs or T cells enriched from blood (not recorded which). Receptors were obtained from a woman aged 40 to 50 who had recovered from COVID-19.

J is TRBJ1-2 and V is TRBV19; 8 bases agree with TRBD1. The CDR3 is made up of 14 amino acids. The trim removed 4 bases at V and 3 bases at J, leaving 4 bases unmatched. CDR1 is LNHDA, CDR2 SQIVND, per germline (reference sequence). CDR3 sequence: CASSRTGKDYGYTF. The DNA of the CDR3 is TGTGCCAGTAGTAGGACAGGGAAAGACTATGGCTACACCTTC. The whole variable domain, remainder taken from reference TRBV19 and TRBJ1-2, is DGGITQSPKYLFRKEGQNVTLSCEQNLNHDAMYWYRQDPGQGLRLIYYSQIVNDFQKGDIAEGYSVSREKKESFPLTVTSAQKNPTAFYLCASSRTGKDYGYTFGSGTRLTVV.

The chain recombines TRBV7-9 with TRBJ1-6; no reliable D call. Trimming took 5 bases from V and 9 from J, leaving 11 bases between them. CDR3 length: 13 residues. Looked up from germline, CDR1 is SEHNR and CDR2 is FQNEAQ (reference sequence). The CDR3 reads CASSPSRCSPLHF. For the CDR3, the DNA is TGTGCCAGCAGCCCGTCGAGGTGTTCACCCCTCCACTTT.